This T cell receptor (beta chain) was obtained from a study of cytomegalovirus exposure and HLA in healthy donors. Study-level background: Membership in the Caucasian-associated ancestry cluster was found for about 84% of 300 to 500 genotyped donors.

On this clone: No antigen is known for it.

The ends lost 7 bases at V and 2 bases at J; junction bases unmatched: 8. Per the germline V gene, CDR1 is MDHEN and CDR2 is SYDVKM. This CDR3 has 14 amino acids. Study results and limitations: Later work associated around 18,000 TCR beta sequences with HLA alleles at 0.05 false discovery rate.

PCR amplification relied on 60 Vbeta primers (plus 13 Jbeta primers). Clones were sequenced by immunoSEQ multiplex PCR, and TCRdb holds only the in-frame ones, with some missing. This sample has about 160,000 clones, with 84% found just once. This TCR came from a man aged 18-30 years in good health and CMV-seronegative. The chain links TRBV28 to TRBJ2-7; 7 bases are a match to TRBD2. Sample: PBMCs. The CDR3 protein is CASNGGSPPYEQYF. The CDR3, as DNA: TGTGCCAGCAACGGCGGGAGTCCACCCTACGAGCAGTACTTC. Complete variable domain (other parts from reference TRBV28 and TRBJ2-7): DVKVTQSSRYLVKRTGEKVFLECVQDMDHENMFWYRQDPGLGLRLIYFSYDVKMKEKGDIPEGYSVSREKKERFSLILESASTNQTSMYLCASNGGSPPYEQYFGPGTRLTVT.